The T cell receptor beta chain under discussion was sequenced for a study of cytomegalovirus exposure and HLA in healthy donors. The PCR used 60 Vbeta and 13 Jbeta primers. Data came from immunoSEQ multiplex PCR; TCRdb stores just in-frame clones and leaves some out. The sample includes 180,000 or so clones, 65% to 80% of them seen just once. The CDR3 length is 16 residues. J was trimmed by 5 bases and V by 4 bases; bases with no gene match: 6. Per the germline V gene, CDR1 is SEHNR and CDR2 is FQNEAQ (reference sequence). On this clone itself: Antigen unknown.

Findings of the study overall: The productive fraction for most TCR beta V segments was about 87% or about 30% in an earlier analysis.

The origin of this receptor is a woman aged 25-40 years in good health and CMV-seropositive. The chain has TRBV7-9 and TRBJ2-1, with 12 bases aligning to TRBD2. Sequencing was carried out using PBMCs. The CDR3 protein is CASSSLAGGVHNEQFF. The CDR3 nucleotides read TGTGCCAGCAGCTCCCTAGCGGGGGGGGTACACAATGAGCAGTTCTTC. Together with reference TRBV7-9 and TRBJ2-1, the CDR3 gives the full variable domain: DTGVSQNPRHKITKRGQNVTFRCDPISEHNRLYWYRQTLGQGPEFLTYFQNEAQLEKSRLLSDRFSAERPKGSFSTLEIQRTEQGDSAMYLCASSSLAGGVHNEQFFGPGTRLTVL.